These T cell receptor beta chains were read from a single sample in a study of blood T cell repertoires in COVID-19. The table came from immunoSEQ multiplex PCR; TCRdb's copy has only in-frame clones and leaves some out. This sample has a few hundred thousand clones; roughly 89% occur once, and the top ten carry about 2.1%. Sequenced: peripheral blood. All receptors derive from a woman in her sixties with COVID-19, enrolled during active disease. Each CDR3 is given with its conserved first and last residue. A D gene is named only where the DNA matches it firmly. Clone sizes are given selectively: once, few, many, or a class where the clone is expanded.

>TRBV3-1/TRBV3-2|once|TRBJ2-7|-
CASSQDPVYEQYF
TGTGCCAGCAGCCAAGATCCGGTCTACGAGCAGTACTTC
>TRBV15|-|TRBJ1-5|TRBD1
CATSKTPGETGRNQPQHF
TGTGCCACCAGCAAAACCCCTGGGGAGACAGGGCGCAATCAGCCCCAGCATTTT
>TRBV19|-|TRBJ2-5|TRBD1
CASSKGQGQETQYF
TGTGCCAGTAGTAAAGGACAGGGCCAAGAGACCCAGTACTTC
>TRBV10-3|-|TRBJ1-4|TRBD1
CAISDRGNEKLFF
TGTGCCATCTCTGACAGGGGGAATGAAAAACTGTTTTTT
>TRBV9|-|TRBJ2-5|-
CASSVGNPGGGETQYF
TGTGCCAGCAGCGTAGGAAATCCGGGGGGCGGGGAGACCCAGTACTTC
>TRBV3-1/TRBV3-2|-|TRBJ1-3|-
CASSQGAGNTIYF
TGTGCCAGCAGCCAGGGAGCTGGAAACACCATATATTTT
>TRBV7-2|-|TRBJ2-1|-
CASSLDTIGEQFF
TGTGCCAGCAGCTTGGACACCATTGGTGAGCAGTTCTTC
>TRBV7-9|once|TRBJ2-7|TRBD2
CASSLAGGSSYEQYF
TGTGCCAGCAGCTTGGCGGGGGGAAGCTCCTACGAGCAGTACTTC
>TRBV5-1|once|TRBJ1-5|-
CASSRGRGSNQPQHF
TGCGCCAGCAGCAGAGGGCGGGGTAGCAATCAGCCCCAGCATTTT
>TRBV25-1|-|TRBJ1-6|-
CASSEFSPTALHF
TGTGCCAGCAGTGAATTTTCACCGACTGCCCTCCACTTT
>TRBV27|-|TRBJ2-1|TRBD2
CASSLPAGRGGYNEQFF
TGTGCCAGCAGTTTGCCGGCGGGGCGGGGGGGTTACAATGAGCAGTTCTTC
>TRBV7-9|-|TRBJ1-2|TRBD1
CASRHRQGYGYTF
TGTGCCAGCAGACATAGACAGGGCTATGGCTACACCTTC
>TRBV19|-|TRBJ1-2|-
CASSTRGSSAKGRYGYTF
TGTGCCAGTAGTACTAGGGGGAGTTCGGCCAAGGGACGGTATGGCTACACCTTC
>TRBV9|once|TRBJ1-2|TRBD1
CASSTTGTVTF
TGTGCCAGCAGCACGACCGGGACAGTCACCTTC
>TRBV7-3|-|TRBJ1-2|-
CASSPDSNYGYTF
TGTGCCAGCAGCCCGGACAGTAACTATGGCTACACCTTC
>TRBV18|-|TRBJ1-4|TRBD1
CASSPLTTGRNEKLFF
TGTGCCAGCTCACCTCTTACGACAGGGAGAAATGAAAAACTGTTTTTT
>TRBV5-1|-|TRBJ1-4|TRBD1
CASGMTGGNEKLFF
TGCGCCAGCGGCATGACAGGGGGTAATGAAAAACTGTTTTTT
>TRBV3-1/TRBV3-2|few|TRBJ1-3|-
CASSQGVRSGNTIYF
TGTGCCAGCAGCCAAGGAGTCCGCTCTGGAAACACCATATATTTT
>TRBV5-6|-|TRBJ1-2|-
CASSLFTRVSYGYTF
TGTGCCAGCAGCTTGTTTACCAGGGTGAGCTATGGCTACACCTTC
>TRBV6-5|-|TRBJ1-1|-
CASRSRTGRDPEAFF
TGTGCCAGCAGAAGTAGGACGGGGAGGGACCCTGAAGCTTTCTTT
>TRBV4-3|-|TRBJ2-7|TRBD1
CASSPGQGVYEQYF
TGCGCCAGCAGCCCGGGACAGGGGGTCTACGAGCAGTACTTC
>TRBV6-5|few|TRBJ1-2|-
CASSPTDNYGYTF
TGTGCCAGCAGCCCCACAGATAACTATGGCTACACCTTC
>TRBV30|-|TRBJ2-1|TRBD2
CAWSVPGTIVYNEQFF
TGTGCCTGGAGTGTCCCCGGGACTATCGTCTACAATGAGCAGTTCTTC
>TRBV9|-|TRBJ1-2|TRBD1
CASSPGQGNYGYTF
TGTGCCAGCAGCCCGGGACAGGGGAACTATGGCTACACCTTC
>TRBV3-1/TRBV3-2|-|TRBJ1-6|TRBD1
CASSRGQGVIRLHF
TGTGCCAGCAGCCGGGGACAGGGGGTGATACGCCTCCACTTT
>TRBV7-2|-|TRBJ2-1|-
CASSGRTTGSYNEQFF
TGTGCCAGCAGCGGACGGACAACCGGCTCCTACAATGAGCAGTTCTTC
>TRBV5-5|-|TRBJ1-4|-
CASSGQSNEKLFF
TGTGCCAGCAGCGGGCAGAGTAATGAAAAACTGTTTTTT
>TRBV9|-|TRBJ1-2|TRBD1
CASSDPLTGYGYTF
TGTGCCAGCAGCGACCCATTGACAGGGTACGGCTACACCTTC
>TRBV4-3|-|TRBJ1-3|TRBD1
CASSRLTGPASADTIYF
TGCGCCAGCAGTCGCTTGACAGGGCCAGCATCGGCGGACACCATATATTTT
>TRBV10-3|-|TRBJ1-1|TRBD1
CAIRHRGNTEAFF
TGTGCCATCCGCCACAGGGGGAACACTGAAGCTTTCTTT
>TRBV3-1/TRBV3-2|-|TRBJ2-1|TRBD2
CASRDSGGGSYNEQFF
TGTGCCAGCAGGGATAGCGGGGGAGGCTCCTACAATGAGCAGTTCTTC
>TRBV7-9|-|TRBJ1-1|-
CASSLRDGTEAFF
TGTGCCAGCAGCTTACGGGATGGCACTGAAGCTTTCTTT
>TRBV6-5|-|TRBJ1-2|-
CASSSVYREGGYTF
TGTGCCAGCAGTTCTGTCTACAGGGAAGGCGGCTACACCTTC
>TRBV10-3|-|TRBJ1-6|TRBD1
CAIRSGTGSSPLHF
TGTGCCATCAGATCCGGGACAGGGAGTTCACCCCTCCACTTT
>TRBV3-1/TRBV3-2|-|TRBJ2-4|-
CASSQSQNIQYF
TGTGCCAGCAGCCAGAGCCAAAACATTCAGTACTTC
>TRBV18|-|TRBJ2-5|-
CASSQRAGTRTETQYF
TGTGCCAGCTCACAACGAGCCGGGACAAGAACGGAGACCCAGTACTTC
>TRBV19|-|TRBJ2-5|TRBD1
CASRKTGGMETQYF
TGTGCCAGTAGAAAGACAGGGGGCATGGAGACCCAGTACTTC
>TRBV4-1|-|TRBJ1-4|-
CASSQVKEDLEEKLFF
TGCGCCAGCAGCCAAGTCAAAGAGGACTTGGAGGAAAAACTGTTTTTT
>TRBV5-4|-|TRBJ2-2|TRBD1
CASSVRGRDTGELFF
TGTGCCAGCAGCGTCAGGGGGCGAGACACCGGGGAGCTGTTTTTT
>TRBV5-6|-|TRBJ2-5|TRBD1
CASSSTGGLQETQYF
TGTGCCAGCAGTTCGACAGGGGGGTTGCAAGAGACCCAGTACTTC
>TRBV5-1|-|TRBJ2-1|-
CASSRPTDFNTAAEQFF
TGCGCCAGCAGCCGCCCGACGGATTTCAACACGGCGGCTGAGCAGTTCTTC
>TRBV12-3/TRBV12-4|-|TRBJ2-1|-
CASSLRDYNEQFF
TGTGCCAGCAGTTTACGGGACTACAATGAGCAGTTCTTC
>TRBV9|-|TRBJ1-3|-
CASSVVGASGNTIYF
TGTGCCAGCAGCGTAGTCGGAGCCTCTGGAAACACCATATATTTT
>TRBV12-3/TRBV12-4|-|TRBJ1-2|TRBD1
CASSSSGGRGYTF
TGTGCCAGCAGTTCGTCAGGGGGAAGGGGCTACACCTTC
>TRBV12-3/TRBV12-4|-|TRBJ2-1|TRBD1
CASSDRGNEQFF
TGTGCCAGCAGTGACAGGGGCAATGAGCAGTTCTTC
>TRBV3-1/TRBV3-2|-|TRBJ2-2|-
CASSQGPGELFF
TGTGCCAGCAGCCAAGGGCCCGGGGAGCTGTTTTTT